One and the same sample provided the 6 T cell receptor beta chains below, sequenced in a study of shared clonotypes between healthy human individuals. The assay was immunoSEQ multiplex PCR, and TCRdb's table has in-frame clones only and misses some. The data contain 2 million to 2.5 million clones, approximately 94% of them singletons. The specimen was naive CD4+ T cells sorted from blood. Subset of the sample: CD45RA+ positively selected. These receptors were collected from a young man in good health.

The rearrangement joins TRBV18 to TRBJ1-5, with D tentatively TRBD1 (6 bases). Germline V lookup: CDR1 KGHSH, CDR2 LQKENI. Trimming pared 6 bases from V and 0 bases from J, leaving 18 bases between. This CDR3 region has 17 residues. The CDR3 nucleotides read TGTGCCAGCTCCTCAGGGGCTGGGAGCGCTAGCAATCAGCCCCAGCATTTT. It specifies CASSSGAGSASNQPQHF.

V gene TRBV6-6 combines with J gene TRBJ2-5, with D unclear. The CDR3 runs to 13 residues. CDR1 and CDR2 (germline): MNHNY, SVGAGI (reference sequence). Trimming removed 6 bases from V and 3 bases from J, with 11 bases in between. In DNA, the CDR3 is TGTGCCAGCAGCCCAGAGACGGAAGAGACCCAGTACTTC. Its protein is CASSPETEETQYF.

The V and J genes are TRBV7-2 and TRBJ2-7; TRBD2 agrees at 7 bases. Germline CDR1 SGHTA, CDR2 FQGNSA. V was clipped by 8 bases and J by 1 base; unmatched bases: 5. The CDR3 covers 13 residues. The CDR3 region is CASAERGSYEQYF. CDR3 bases: TGTGCCAGCGCAGAGCGGGGTTCCTACGAGCAGTACTTC. The full variable domain, with the rest looked up from reference TRBV7-2 and TRBJ2-7, is GAGVSQSPSNKVTEKGKDVELRCDPISGHTALYWYRQSLGQGLEFLIYFQGNSAPDKSGLPSDRFSAERTGGSVSTLTIQRTQQEDSAVYLCASAERGSYEQYFGPGTRLTVT.

The chain recombines TRBV5-1 with TRBJ2-3, with D perhaps TRBD1 (5 bases). This CDR3 contains 15 residues. The germline gives CDR1 SGHRS, CDR2 YFSETQ. V dropped 1 base and J dropped 6 bases, with 15 bases sitting between them. CDR3 in amino acids: CASSLQSRQGDTQYF. The DNA of the CDR3 is TGCGCCAGCAGCTTGCAGTCTCGGCAGGGTGATACGCAGTATTTT.

The genes are TRBV10-1 and TRBJ2-3; D unclear. The germline CDR1 and CDR2 sequences are WNHNN and SYGVQD (reference sequence). The CDR3 has 13 amino acids. The V end lost 4 bases, the J end lost 6 bases, and 11 bases lay between the germline ends. Written as DNA, the CDR3 is TGCGCCAGCAGTGGGTTAGAATCCGATACGCAGTATTTT. Its translation: CASSGLESDTQYF.

On this clone itself: At the DNA level, this CDR3 is encoded by other sequences in the same sample as well. The V and J genes are TRBV10-3 and TRBJ2-7; 9 positions agree with TRBD1. The CDR3 totals 13 residues. Germline lookup yields CDR1 ENHRY and CDR2 SYGVKD. V shed 11 bases and J 1 base; nucleotides not matched to a gene: 6. The CDR3 region is CASLGTGSYEQYF. In DNA form, the CDR3 reads TGTGCCTCCCTAGGGACAGGGTCCTACGAGCAGTACTTC.